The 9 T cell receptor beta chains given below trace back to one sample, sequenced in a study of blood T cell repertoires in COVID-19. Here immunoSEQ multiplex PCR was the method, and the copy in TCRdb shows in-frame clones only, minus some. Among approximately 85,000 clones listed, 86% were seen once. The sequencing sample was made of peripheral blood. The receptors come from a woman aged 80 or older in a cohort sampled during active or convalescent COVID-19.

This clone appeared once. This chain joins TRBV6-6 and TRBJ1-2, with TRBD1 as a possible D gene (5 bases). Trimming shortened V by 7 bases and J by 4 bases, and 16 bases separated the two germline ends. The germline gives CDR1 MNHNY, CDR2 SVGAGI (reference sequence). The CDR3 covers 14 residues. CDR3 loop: CASTSAGLGYGYTF. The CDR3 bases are TGTGCCAGCACCTCGGCGGGGCTTGGCTATGGCTACACCTTC.

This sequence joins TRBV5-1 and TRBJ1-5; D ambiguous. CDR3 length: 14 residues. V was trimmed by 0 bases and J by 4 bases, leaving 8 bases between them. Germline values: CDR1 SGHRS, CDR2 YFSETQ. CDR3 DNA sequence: TGCGCCAGCAGCTTGGAATCAAATAATCAGCCCCAGCATTTT. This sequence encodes CASSLESNNQPQHF.

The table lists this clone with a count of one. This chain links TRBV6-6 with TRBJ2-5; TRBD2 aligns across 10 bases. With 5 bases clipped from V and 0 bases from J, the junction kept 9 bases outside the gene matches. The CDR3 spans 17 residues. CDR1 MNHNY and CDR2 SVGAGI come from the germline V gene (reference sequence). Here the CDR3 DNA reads TGTGCCAGCAGTCGGGTGACTAGCGGGCGTTACCAAGAGACCCAGTACTTC. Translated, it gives CASSRVTSGRYQETQYF.

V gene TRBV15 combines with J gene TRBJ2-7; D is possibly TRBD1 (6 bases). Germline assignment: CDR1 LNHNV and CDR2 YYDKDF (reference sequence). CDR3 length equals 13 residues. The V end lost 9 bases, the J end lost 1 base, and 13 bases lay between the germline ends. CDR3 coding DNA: TGTGCCACTCGGCGGACAGATTCCTACGAGCAGTACTTC. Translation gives CATRRTDSYEQYF.

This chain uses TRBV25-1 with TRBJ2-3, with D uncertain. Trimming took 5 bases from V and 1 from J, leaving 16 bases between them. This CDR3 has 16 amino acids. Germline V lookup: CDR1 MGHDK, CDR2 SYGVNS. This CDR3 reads CASSSRPRRGTDTQYF. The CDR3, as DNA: TGTGCCAGCAGTTCCCGCCCTAGACGGGGCACAGATACGCAGTATTTT.

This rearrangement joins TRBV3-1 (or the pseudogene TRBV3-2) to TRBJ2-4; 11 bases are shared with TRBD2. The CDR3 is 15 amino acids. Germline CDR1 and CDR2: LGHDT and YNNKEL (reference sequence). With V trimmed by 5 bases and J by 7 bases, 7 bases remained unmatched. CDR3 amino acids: CASSFTSGSGNIQYF. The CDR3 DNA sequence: TGTGCCAGCAGCTTTACTAGCGGGAGCGGGAACATTCAGTACTTC.

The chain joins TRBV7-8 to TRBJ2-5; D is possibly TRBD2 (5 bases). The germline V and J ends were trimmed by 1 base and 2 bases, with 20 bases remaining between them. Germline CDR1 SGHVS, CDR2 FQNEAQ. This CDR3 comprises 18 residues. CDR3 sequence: CASSLDSLSIREQETQYF. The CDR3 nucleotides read TGTGCCAGCAGCTTAGATAGCCTCTCGATCCGGGAACAAGAGACCCAGTACTTC.

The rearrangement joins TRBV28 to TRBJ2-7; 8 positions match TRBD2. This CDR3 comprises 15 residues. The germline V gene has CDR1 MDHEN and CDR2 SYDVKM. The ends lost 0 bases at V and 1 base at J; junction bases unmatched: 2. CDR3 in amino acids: CASSLWASGSYEQYF. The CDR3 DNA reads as TGTGCCAGCAGTTTATGGGCTAGCGGGTCCTACGAGCAGTACTTC.

For the CDR3, the DNA is TGTGCCAGCAGTGGCGCTGGCAGGTATGGGGCCAACGTCCTGACTTTC. The encoded protein is CASSGAGRYGANVLTF. The chain combines TRBV6-1 with TRBJ2-6, with no clear D. CDR3 size: 16 residues. The ends were cut back, 4 bases at V and 3 bases at J, with 13 bases in the middle. Germline loops: CDR1 MNHNS, CDR2 SASEGT.